This T cell receptor beta chain originates from a study of regulatory T cells in long-lasting Graves disease. Study information: Persistent cases took antithyroid drugs over 5 years and stayed TSH receptor antibody positive.

Only a few counts were recorded for this clonotype. Antigen specificity is unknown. Study-wide results and caveats: Persistent-disease Graves' patients showed less TCR diversity than new cases. It was in persistent disease that TRBV28, TRBJ1-2 and TRBJ2-5 were favored.

CDR3-region Arm-PCR and iRepertoire HTBI primers produced the TCR beta libraries. From the multiplex PCR reads, TCRdb called clonotypes with MiXCR, one entry per CDR3 protein. The table has 400,000 or so distinct CDR3 sequences, 20% to 25% seen once; the top ten hold less than 25%. The CDR3 sequence is 15 residues long. V gave up 1 base and J gave up 1 base, with 8 bases separating them. The germline gives CDR1 SGHTA, CDR2 FQGNSA. Time point: persistent/refractory GD, antithyroid drugs over 5 years with positive TRAb. The TCR library was prepared using RNA isolated from PBMCs. V gene TRBV7-2 combines with J gene TRBJ1-3, with D possibly matching TRBD1 (5 bases). The sample in question was peripheral blood mononuclear cells (PBMCs), obtained when the disease was refractory, from a patient treated with antithyroid drugs. This TCR derives from a female donor with Graves disease. Here the CDR3 reads CASSLGAGSGNTIYF. The CDR3, as DNA: TGTGCCAGCAGCTTAGGCGCAGGGTCTGGAAACACCATATATTTT.